This paragraph reports one T cell receptor beta chain. Germline CDR1 is KGHDR and CDR2 is SFDVKD. The CDR3 totals 14 residues. With 7 bases clipped from V and 10 bases from J, the junction kept 9 bases outside the gene matches. This specimen comes from a study of T cells in Graves' hyperthyroidism and ophthalmopathy. It was RNA transcripts that yielded the amplified TCR beta CDR3 regions. The HTBI primer set drove a first-round RT-PCR of the TCR CDR3. TCRdb recomputed calls from the multiplex PCR reads with MiXCR, one row per CDR3 protein. The profile covers roughly 580,000 distinct CDR3 sequences, with around 46% appearing a single time and approximately 8.2% taken by the ten largest.

The TCR originated in a woman aged 18-29 years with Graves' hyperthyroidism. The chain combines TRBV24-1 with TRBJ1-6; 7 bases are a match to TRBD1. Sequenced input: peripheral blood or thyroid tissue (not recorded which). CDR3 loop: CATSSRDRESPLHF. As DNA, the CDR3 is TGTGCCACCAGCAGCCGGGACAGAGAATCACCCCTCCACTTT.